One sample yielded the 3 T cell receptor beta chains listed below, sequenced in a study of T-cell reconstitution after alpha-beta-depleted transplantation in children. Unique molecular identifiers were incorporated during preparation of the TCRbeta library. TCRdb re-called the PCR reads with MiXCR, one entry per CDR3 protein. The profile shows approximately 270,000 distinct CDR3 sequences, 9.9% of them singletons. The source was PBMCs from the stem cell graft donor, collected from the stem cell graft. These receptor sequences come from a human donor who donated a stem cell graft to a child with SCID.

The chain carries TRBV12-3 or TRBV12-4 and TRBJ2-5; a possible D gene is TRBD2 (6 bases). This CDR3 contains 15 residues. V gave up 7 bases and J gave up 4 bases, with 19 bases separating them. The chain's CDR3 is CASTSFARGTETQYF. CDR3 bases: TGTGCCAGCACTAGCTTCGCCCGGGGGACAGAGACCCAGTACTTC.

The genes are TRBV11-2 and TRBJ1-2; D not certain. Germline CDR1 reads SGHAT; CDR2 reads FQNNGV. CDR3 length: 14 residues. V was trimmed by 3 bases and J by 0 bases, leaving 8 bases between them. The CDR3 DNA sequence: TGTGCCAGCAGCTTCGGCAGAGCTAACTATGGCTACACCTTC. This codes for CASSFGRANYGYTF.

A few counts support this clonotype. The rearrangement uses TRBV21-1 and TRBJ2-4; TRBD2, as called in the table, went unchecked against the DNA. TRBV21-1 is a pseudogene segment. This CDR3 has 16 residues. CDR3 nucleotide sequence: TGTGCCAGCACCCCCCCCCGGTGGGGGAGGATTGACATTCAGTACTTC. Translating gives CASTPPRWGRIDIQYF.